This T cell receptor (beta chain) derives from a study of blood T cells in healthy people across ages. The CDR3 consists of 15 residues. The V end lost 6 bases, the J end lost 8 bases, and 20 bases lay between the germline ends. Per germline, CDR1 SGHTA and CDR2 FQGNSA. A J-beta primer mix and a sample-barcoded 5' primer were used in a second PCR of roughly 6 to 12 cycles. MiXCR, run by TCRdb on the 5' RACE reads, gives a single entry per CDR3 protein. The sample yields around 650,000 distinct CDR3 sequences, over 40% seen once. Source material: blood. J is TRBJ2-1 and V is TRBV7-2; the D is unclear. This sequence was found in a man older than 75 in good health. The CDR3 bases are TGTGCCAGCAGGCGACGTGTCCACCAGGTCCATGAGCAGTTCTTC. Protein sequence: CASRRRVHQVHEQFF.